The 26 T cell receptor beta chains presented below share a single source sample, sequenced in a study of blood T cell repertoires in COVID-19. Clones were sequenced by immunoSEQ multiplex PCR, and TCRdb holds only the in-frame ones, with some missing. The sample has 95,000 to 100,000 clones, about 80% seen once. The sample consisted of peripheral blood. These receptors all stem from a man in his 70s with acute or convalescent COVID-19.

The chain recombines TRBV11-2 with TRBJ1-2, with TRBD1 matching 7 bases. Germline assignment: CDR1 SGHAT and CDR2 FQNNGV. The V segment lost 4 bases and the J segment 6 bases; nucleotides outside the gene matches: 17. The CDR3 sequence is 17 residues long. The CDR3 is CASSSVGGVTGSDGYTF. The DNA of the CDR3 is TGTGCCAGCAGCTCCGTTGGGGGCGTGACAGGGTCAGATGGCTACACCTTC.

The chain recombines TRBV9 with TRBJ1-3; 7 positions match TRBD1. Germline-derived CDR1 and CDR2 are SGDLS and YYNGEE. J was trimmed by 8 bases and V by 4 bases; bases with no gene match: 9. This CDR3 comprises 14 residues. The CDR3 sequence: CASSRRDSPDTIYF. The CDR3 region has the DNA TGTGCCAGCAGCAGGCGGGACAGCCCGGACACCATATATTTT.

This clone has a single count. The chain employs TRBV5-1 and TRBJ1-2; D is perhaps TRBD1 (5 bases). This CDR3 contains 14 residues. Trimming shortened V by 4 bases and J by 1 base, and 11 bases separated the two germline ends. The germline V gene has CDR1 SGHRS and CDR2 YFSETQ. The CDR3 bases are TGCGCCAGCAGCGCAGGGCAACTTAACTATGGCTACACCTTC. As protein: CASSAGQLNYGYTF.

V is TRBV5-8 and J is TRBJ1-2, with 8 bases that match TRBD1. V gave up 4 bases and J gave up 7 bases; unmatched junction bases: 12. Per germline, CDR1 SGHTS and CDR2 YDEGEE. CDR3 length: 15 amino acids. Here the CDR3 reads CASSPRDQGAAGYTF. CDR3 nucleotides: TGTGCCAGCAGCCCACGGGATCAGGGGGCGGCTGGCTACACCTTC. Looking up the rest from reference TRBV5-8 and TRBJ1-2 gives the full variable domain: EAGVTQSPTHLIKTRGQQATLRCSPISGHTSVYWYQQALGLGLQFLLWYDEGEERNRGNFPPRFSGRQFPNYSSELNVNALELEDSALYLCASSPRDQGAAGYTFGSGTRLTVV.

This chain links TRBV7-2 with TRBJ2-4; no clear D gene. CDR1 is SGHTA and CDR2 is FQGNSA in the germline V gene. V lost 5 bases, J lost 7 bases, and 12 bases lay in between. CDR3 length equals 13 residues. CDR3 sequence (DNA): TGTGCCAGCAGCCAATGGGCCGGCAACATTCAGTACTTC. Encoded protein: CASSQWAGNIQYF.

The V gene is TRBV19, the J gene TRBJ1-1; no clear D. The CDR3 runs to 15 residues. V lost 0 bases to trimming and J lost 4 bases, with 12 bases between them. Germline lookup yields CDR1 LNHDA and CDR2 SQIVND (reference sequence). This CDR3 is CASSIDGLGGTEAFF. CDR3 DNA sequence: TGTGCCAGTAGTATAGACGGACTGGGAGGCACTGAAGCTTTCTTT.

V and J are TRBV6-5 and TRBJ1-5; no definite D call. This CDR3 spans 14 amino acids. Germline V gene lookup returns CDR1 MNHEY and CDR2 SVGAGI. Trimming left V 4 bases short and J 6 bases short, with 13 bases between. In DNA, the CDR3 is TGTGCCAGCAGTTCTTCCCCAGGTTTTCAGCCCCAGCATTTT. Translated, it gives CASSSSPGFQPQHF.

The rearrangement links TRBV4-2 to TRBJ1-1; no reliable D call. The CDR3 has 14 residues. In germline, CDR1 is LGHNA, CDR2 YNFKEQ. V was clipped by 0 bases and J by 4 bases, with 9 bases between them. CDR3 residues: CASSQDTRSTEAFF. As DNA, the CDR3 is TGTGCCAGCAGCCAAGATACAAGGAGCACTGAAGCTTTCTTT.

The rearrangement links TRBV19 to TRBJ2-4; D perhaps matches TRBD2 (6 bases). Germline V gene lookup returns CDR1 LNHDA and CDR2 SQIVND (reference sequence). The CDR3 totals 13 residues. The V end lost 5 bases, the J end lost 5 bases, and 10 bases lay between the germline ends. The CDR3 is CASSRGLENIQYF. For the CDR3, the DNA is TGTGCCAGTAGTCGGGGGTTGGAAAACATTCAGTACTTC. The complete variable domain, with remaining parts taken from reference TRBV19 and TRBJ2-4, reads DGGITQSPKYLFRKEGQNVTLSCEQNLNHDAMYWYRQDPGQGLRLIYYSQIVNDFQKGDIAEGYSVSREKKESFPLTVTSAQKNPTAFYLCASSRGLENIQYFGAGTRLSVL.

The gene calls are TRBV4-3 and TRBJ2-7; 7 nucleotides match TRBD1. The length of the CDR3 is 16 residues. Germline V lookup: CDR1 LGHNA, CDR2 YSLEER. With V trimmed by 0 bases and J by 0 bases, 5 bases remained unmatched. This chain's CDR3 is CASSQDYPGGSYEQYF. The CDR3, as DNA: TGCGCCAGCAGCCAAGATTACCCAGGGGGCTCCTACGAGCAGTACTTC.

This clone appeared a few times. This rearrangement joins TRBV7-9 to TRBJ2-7; possible D gene TRBD2, 6 bases. This CDR3 has 14 amino acids. In germline, CDR1 is SEHNR, CDR2 FQNEAQ (reference sequence). The germline V and J ends were trimmed by 5 bases and 4 bases, with 15 bases remaining between them. The DNA of the CDR3 is TGTGCCAGCAGCCCAACTAGCTCGCAATACGAGCAGTACTTC. Encoded protein: CASSPTSSQYEQYF.

This chain uses TRBV3-1 (or the pseudogene TRBV3-2) with TRBJ1-1, with D tentatively TRBD1 (5 bases). The germline V and J ends were trimmed by 4 bases and 1 base, with 13 bases remaining between them. This CDR3 has 15 amino acids. CDR1 LGHDT and CDR2 YNNKEL come from the germline V gene (reference sequence). CDR3: CASSPSSGQNTEAFF. In DNA form, the CDR3 reads TGTGCCAGCAGCCCTTCCTCCGGACAGAACACTGAAGCTTTCTTT.

This chain joins TRBV20-1 and TRBJ1-6; D is undetermined. This CDR3 is 13 amino acids long. Trimming cost V 3 bases and J 6 bases, with 9 bases left between them. CDR1 and CDR2 (germline): DFQATT, SNEGSKA (reference sequence). DNA for the CDR3: TGCAGTGCTAGTGTCCGAGCTAATTCACCCCTCCACTTT. Protein product: CSASVRANSPLHF.

The rearrangement links TRBV25-1 to TRBJ1-5; D not certain. The CDR3 runs to 14 residues. Per the germline V gene, CDR1 is MGHDK and CDR2 is SYGVNS. V lost 0 bases and J lost 8, with 11 bases in between. The DNA of the CDR3 is TGTGCCAGCAGTGAATATGGTCCCGAGGAGCCCCAGCATTTT. Protein: CASSEYGPEEPQHF.

The chain recombines TRBV6-2 or TRBV6-3 with TRBJ2-7; D is possibly TRBD2 (6 bases). Between the trimmed V and J ends, which lost 7 bases and 7 bases, there was a span of 26 bases. CDR3 length: 16 residues. The germline CDR1 and CDR2 sequences are MNHEY and SVGEGT. CDR3 in amino acids: CASTPRPRSTAGEQYF. In nucleotides, the CDR3 is TGTGCCAGCACCCCACGTCCCCGATCGACTGCGGGGGAGCAGTACTTC.

This clone was found a few times. The chain carries TRBV15 and TRBJ1-1; possible D gene TRBD1, 5 bases. V lost 0 bases to trimming and J lost 0 bases, with 11 bases between them. CDR3 length equals 16 residues. Germline loops: CDR1 LNHNV, CDR2 YYDKDF (reference sequence). The CDR3 coding sequence is TGTGCCACCAGCAGAGATGACAGCTTCTTGAACACTGAAGCTTTCTTT. This codes for CATSRDDSFLNTEAFF.

The chain has TRBV7-9 and TRBJ2-3, with TRBD2 matching 8 bases. J gave up 0 bases and V 5 bases, and 7 bases lay outside the gene matches. From germline, CDR1 is SEHNR and CDR2 FQNEAQ (reference sequence). The CDR3 runs 16 residues. The CDR3 DNA reads as TGTGCCAGCAGCCCCGGCGGGGGGCCCAGCACAGATACGCAGTATTTT. This sequence encodes CASSPGGGPSTDTQYF.

The chain is built from TRBV9 and TRBJ2-1; 10 nucleotides align to TRBD2. CDR3 size: 20 residues. The trim removed 4 bases at V and 0 bases at J, leaving 16 bases unmatched. CDR1 and CDR2 from the germline V gene are SGDLS and YYNGEE. The CDR3 sequence is CASSSGGAGGSQSSYNEQFF. For the CDR3, the DNA is TGTGCCAGCAGCTCAGGAGGAGCGGGGGGGAGCCAAAGCTCCTACAATGAGCAGTTCTTC.

Here the CDR3 reads CASRNRQGAGYEQYF. The CDR3 coding sequence is TGTGCCAGCAGAAACAGACAGGGGGCAGGCTACGAGCAGTACTTC. The V call is TRBV27, the J call TRBJ2-7, with 10 positions matching TRBD1. The trim removed 6 bases at V and 3 bases at J, leaving 8 bases unmatched. Germline V lookup: CDR1 MNHEY, CDR2 SMNVEV (reference sequence). CDR3 size: 15 residues.

The chain links TRBV7-2 to TRBJ1-1; no definite D call. Trimming took off 5 bases at V and 4 bases at J, with 11 bases between the two ends. CDR3 length: 13 residues. CDR1 and CDR2 (germline): SGHTA, FQGNSA. In nucleotides, the CDR3 is TGTGCCAGCAGCCCGGGAGGTAGCACTGAAGCTTTCTTT. Translation gives CASSPGGSTEAFF.

This chain's CDR3 is CASSPRPGTGTNTEAFF. The CDR3 DNA reads TGTGCCAGCTCACCGCGTCCCGGGACAGGGACGAACACTGAAGCTTTCTTT. The V gene is TRBV18, the J gene TRBJ1-1; 9 bases are shared with TRBD1. CDR1 KGHSH and CDR2 LQKENI come from the germline V gene. The CDR3 length is 17 residues. With V trimmed by 3 bases and J by 1 base, 9 bases remained unmatched. Variable domain in full (rest from reference TRBV18 and TRBJ1-1): NAGVMQNPRHLVRRRGQEARLRCSPMKGHSHVYWYRQLPEEGLKFMVYLQKENIIDESGMPKERFSAEFPKEGPSILRIQQVVRGDSAAYFCASSPRPGTGTNTEAFFGQGTRLTVV.

In this sample, this clone turned up once. The chain employs TRBV28 and TRBJ2-1, with TRBD2 identical over 14 bases. V dropped 5 bases and J dropped 7; count of bases not matched to a gene: 7. Germline loops: CDR1 MDHEN, CDR2 SYDVKM. This CDR3 has 16 residues. The DNA for the CDR3 is TGTGCCAGCAGTCCAGGACTAGCGGGAGGTTCAAATGAGCAGTTCTTC. This gives the protein CASSPGLAGGSNEQFF.

The chain links TRBV19 to TRBJ1-1; D gene unclear. CDR3 length: 11 amino acids. Germline CDR1 is LNHDA and CDR2 is SQIVND (reference sequence). Trimming removed 7 bases from V and 10 bases from J, with 13 bases in between. CDR3 coding DNA: TGTGCCAGTACCAGAGGGTTGGGAGCTTTCTTT. Translating it yields CASTRGLGAFF.

The chain links TRBV7-2 to TRBJ2-7; possible D gene TRBD2, 6 bases. CDR1 is SGHTA, CDR2 FQGNSA, per germline. Trimming left V 4 bases short and J 3 bases short, with 13 bases between. The CDR3 is 14 residues long. CDR3 sequence (DNA): TGTGCCAGCAGCTGGAGAACCGGGGGCTACGAGCAGTACTTC. Translating it yields CASSWRTGGYEQYF.

The rearrangement uses TRBV19 and TRBJ1-6; 9 nucleotides line up with TRBD1. The CDR3 has 16 residues. The junction had 8 bases not matched to a gene; V was cut back by 4 bases and J by 7 bases. CDR1 LNHDA and CDR2 SQIVND come from the germline V gene (reference sequence). DNA of the CDR3: TGTGCCAGTAGTAGCACCGGGACAGGGCTAAATTCACCCCTCCACTTT. Translation gives CASSSTGTGLNSPLHF.

This chain uses TRBV30 with TRBJ2-3; TRBD2 agrees at 7 bases. There are 12 residues in the CDR3. V lost 4 bases and J lost 7; bases outside the gene matches: 5. Germline lookup yields CDR1 GTSNPN and CDR2 SVGIG (reference sequence). CDR3 DNA sequence: TGTGCCTGGACTAGCGGTGCTTATACGCAGTATTTT. It is translated as CAWTSGAYTQYF.